This T cell receptor (beta chain) appears in the sequencing data of a study of blood T cell repertoires in COVID-19 (dated by TCRdb to 2018 to 2020). Looking at the study overall: Collaborator samples came from the United States, Italy and Spain and covered acute and convalescent phases of COVID-19. The prospective study material was composed of cDNA or gDNA derived from T cells, B-cell-depleted T cells, or PBMCs. Subjects who had been exposed to COVID-19, were actively infected with it, or had recovered from it provided the deeply sampled blood TCRbeta repertoires that made up the dataset. The repertoires were released in a freely available public database intended as a resource for research on the immune response to SARS-CoV-2. The samples were drawn from the first 160 participants of the ongoing ImmuneRACE study and from 1,254 subjects provided by 6 global collaborators. The sample metadata nearly always contained a de-identified subject ID, COVID-19 status, age in years and sex. HLA class I and class II types, where available, came from metadata supplied by the sample provider rather than from assay-based typing. Beyond this particular receptor, the publication reports: The amount of clinical and demographic metadata varied by source and participant and was provided uncurated.

Collaborating institutions collected whole blood in K2EDTA tubes following their own protocols. For TCRbeta analysis, collaborator samples were shipped as frozen whole blood, as isolated PBMCs, or as DNA extracted from either sample type. TCRbeta CDR3 regions were amplified from genomic DNA using the immunoSEQ Assay, a bias-controlled multiplex PCR. Processing in the source paper ran as follows. The number of nucleated cells in each sample was estimated by amplification of reference gene primers within the assay. To quantify the absolute abundance of each unique TCRbeta CDR3 rearrangement, sequence reads were collapsed and filtered. Productive Simpson clonality was computed per sample as the square root of Simpson's diversity index over productive rearrangements. This immuneACCESS table, as held by TCRdb, lists in-frame sequences with V and J called but not all clones. Of the missing ones, under half trace to an unresolved V gene in checked studies; the others have no known cause. D and trimming come from the DNA, and the V and J calls and clone size come from that table. This sample comprises 150,000 to 200,000 clones, 85% to 90% of them detected only once. The ten largest account for approximately 4.4% of the sample.

Of note for this clone: Its antigen has not been determined. The sample holds no much larger clone one base away, and base qualities are not on file.

The germline V gene sets CDR1 to SGHRS and CDR2 to YFSETQ. CDR3 length: 15 amino acids, cysteine to phenylalanine. This entry keeps only the CDR3 DNA: 45 bases, framed from base 1. The germline V end is reduced by 0 bases and the J end by 2 bases; junction bases left unmatched: 1. The sample consisted of peripheral blood. The receptor was derived from a human donor in a cohort sampled during active COVID-19. Recombination linked TRBV5-1 to TRBJ2-5; TRBD2 aligns with 10 central bases. CDR3 reads: CASSLGTSGQETQYF. DNA sequence: TGCGCCAGCAGCTTGGGGACTAGCGGACAAGAGACCCAGTACTTC.